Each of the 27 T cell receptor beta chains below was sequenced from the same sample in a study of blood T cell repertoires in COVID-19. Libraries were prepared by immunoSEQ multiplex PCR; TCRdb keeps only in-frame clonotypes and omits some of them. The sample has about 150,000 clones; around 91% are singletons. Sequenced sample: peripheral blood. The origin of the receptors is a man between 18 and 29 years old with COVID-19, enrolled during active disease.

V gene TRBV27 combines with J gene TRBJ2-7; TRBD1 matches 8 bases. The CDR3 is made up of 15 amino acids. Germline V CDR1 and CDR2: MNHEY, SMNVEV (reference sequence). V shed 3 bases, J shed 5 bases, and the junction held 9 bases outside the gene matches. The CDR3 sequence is CASSFLGQGVDEQYF. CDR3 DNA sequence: TGTGCCAGCAGTTTTCTAGGACAGGGAGTGGACGAGCAGTACTTC.

The CDR3 DNA reads TGTGCCAGCAGCTTGCCTTGGGGGCGCGGGGAGACCCAGTACTTC. Amino acid sequence: CASSLPWGRGETQYF. The chain recombines TRBV5-6 with TRBJ2-5; tentative D call: TRBD1 (6 bases). Germline loops: CDR1 SGHDT, CDR2 YYEEEE. The CDR3 length is 15 residues. Trimming took 1 base from V and 5 from J, leaving 15 bases between them.

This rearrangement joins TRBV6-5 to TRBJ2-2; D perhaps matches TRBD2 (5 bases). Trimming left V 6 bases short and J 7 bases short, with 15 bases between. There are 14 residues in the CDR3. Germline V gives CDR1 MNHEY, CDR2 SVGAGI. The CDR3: CASSPDWGGGELFF. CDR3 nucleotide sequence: TGTGCCAGCAGCCCGGACTGGGGTGGCGGGGAGCTGTTTTTT.

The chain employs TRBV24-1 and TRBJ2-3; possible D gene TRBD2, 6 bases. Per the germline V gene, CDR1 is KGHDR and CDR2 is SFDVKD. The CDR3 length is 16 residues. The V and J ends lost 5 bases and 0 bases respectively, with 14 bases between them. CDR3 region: CATSGLPGASTDTQYF. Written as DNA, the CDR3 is TGTGCCACCAGTGGACTTCCGGGAGCGAGCACAGATACGCAGTATTTT.

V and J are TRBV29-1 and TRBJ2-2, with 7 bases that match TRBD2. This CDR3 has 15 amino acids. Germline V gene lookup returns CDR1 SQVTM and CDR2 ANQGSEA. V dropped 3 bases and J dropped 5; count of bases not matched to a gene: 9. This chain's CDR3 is CSVDRGQGGTGELFF. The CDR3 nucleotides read TGCAGCGTTGATAGGGGCCAGGGAGGGACCGGGGAGCTGTTTTTT.

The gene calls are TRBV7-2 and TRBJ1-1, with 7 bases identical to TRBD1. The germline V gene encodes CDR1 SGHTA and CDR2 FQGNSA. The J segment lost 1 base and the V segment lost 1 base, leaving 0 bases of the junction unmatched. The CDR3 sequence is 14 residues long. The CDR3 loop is CASSLDRGNTEAFF. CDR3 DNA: TGTGCCAGCAGCTTAGACAGGGGGAACACTGAAGCTTTCTTT.

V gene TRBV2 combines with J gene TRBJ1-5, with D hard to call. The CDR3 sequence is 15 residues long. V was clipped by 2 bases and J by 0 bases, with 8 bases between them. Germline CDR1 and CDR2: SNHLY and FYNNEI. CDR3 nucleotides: TGTGCCAGCAGTGAAATCGGGTATAGCAATCAGCCCCAGCATTTT. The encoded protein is CASSEIGYSNQPQHF.

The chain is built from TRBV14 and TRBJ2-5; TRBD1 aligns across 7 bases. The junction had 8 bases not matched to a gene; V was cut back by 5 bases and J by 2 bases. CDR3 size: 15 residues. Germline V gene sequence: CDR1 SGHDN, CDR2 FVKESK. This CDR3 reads CASSWGAQGQETQYF. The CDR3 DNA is TGTGCCAGCAGCTGGGGAGCACAGGGGCAAGAGACCCAGTACTTC.

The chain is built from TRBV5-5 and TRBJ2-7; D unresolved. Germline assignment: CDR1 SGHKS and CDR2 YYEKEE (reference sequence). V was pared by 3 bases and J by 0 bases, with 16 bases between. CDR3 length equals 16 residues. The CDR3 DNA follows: TGTGCCAGCAGCTCCTCCGAATGGGCCCGCTCCTACGAGCAGTACTTC. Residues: CASSSSEWARSYEQYF. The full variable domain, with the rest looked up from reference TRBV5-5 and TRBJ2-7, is DAGVTQSPTHLIKTRGQQVTLRCSPISGHKSVSWYQQVLGQGPQFIFQYYEKEERGRGNFPDRFSARQFPNYSSELNVNALLLGDSALYLCASSSSEWARSYEQYFGPGTRLTVT.

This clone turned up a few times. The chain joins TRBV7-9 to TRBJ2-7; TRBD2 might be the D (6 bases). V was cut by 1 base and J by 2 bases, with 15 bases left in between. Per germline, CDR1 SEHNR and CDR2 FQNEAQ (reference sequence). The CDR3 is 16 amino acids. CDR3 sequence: CASSLGRGLHPYEQYF. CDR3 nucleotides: TGTGCCAGCAGCTTAGGAAGGGGACTTCACCCCTACGAGCAGTACTTC.

In DNA, the CDR3 is TGTGCCAGCAGTCACAGGGCCAGCAATCAGCCCCAGCATTTT. Translating it yields CASSHRASNQPQHF. The genes are TRBV6-5 and TRBJ1-5, with D possibly TRBD1 on 6 matching bases. The V gene's germline CDR1 is MNHEY and CDR2 SVGAGI. Trimming removed 5 bases from V and 1 base from J, with 9 bases in between. This CDR3 contains 14 residues.

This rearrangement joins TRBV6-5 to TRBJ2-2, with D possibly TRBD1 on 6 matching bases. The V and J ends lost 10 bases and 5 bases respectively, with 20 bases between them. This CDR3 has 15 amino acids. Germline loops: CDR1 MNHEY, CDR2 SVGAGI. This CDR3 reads CATRGLDRTTGELFF. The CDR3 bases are TGTGCCACTAGAGGATTGGACAGAACTACCGGGGAGCTGTTTTTT.

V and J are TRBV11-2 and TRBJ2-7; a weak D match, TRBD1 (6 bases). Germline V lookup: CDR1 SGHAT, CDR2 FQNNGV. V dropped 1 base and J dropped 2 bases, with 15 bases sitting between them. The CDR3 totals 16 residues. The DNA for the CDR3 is TGTGCCAGCAGCTTAGCCCAGGACAGTCTTACCTACGAGCAGTACTTC. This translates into CASSLAQDSLTYEQYF.

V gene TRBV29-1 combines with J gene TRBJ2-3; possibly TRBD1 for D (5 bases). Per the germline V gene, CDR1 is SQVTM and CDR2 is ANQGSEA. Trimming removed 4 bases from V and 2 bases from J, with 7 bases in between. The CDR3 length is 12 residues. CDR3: CSVVQVTDTQYF. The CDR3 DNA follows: TGCAGCGTTGTACAGGTCACAGATACGCAGTATTTT.

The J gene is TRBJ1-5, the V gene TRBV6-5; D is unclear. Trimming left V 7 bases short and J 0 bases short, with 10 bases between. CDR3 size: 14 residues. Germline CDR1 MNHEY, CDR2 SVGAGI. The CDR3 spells CASKMGLSNQPQHF. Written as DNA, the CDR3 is TGTGCCAGCAAGATGGGCCTTAGCAATCAGCCCCAGCATTTT.

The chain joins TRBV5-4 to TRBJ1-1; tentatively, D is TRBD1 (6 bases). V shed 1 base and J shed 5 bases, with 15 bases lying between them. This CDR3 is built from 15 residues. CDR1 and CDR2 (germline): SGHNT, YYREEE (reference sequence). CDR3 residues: CASSLYRAGRTEAFF. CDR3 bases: TGTGCCAGCAGCTTGTACAGGGCGGGTCGGACTGAAGCTTTCTTT. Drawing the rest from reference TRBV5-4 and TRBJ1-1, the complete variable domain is ETGVTQSPTHLIKTRGQQVTLRCSSQSGHNTVSWYQQALGQGPQFIFQYYREEENGRGNFPPRFSGLQFPNYSSELNVNALELDDSALYLCASSLYRAGRTEAFFGQGTRLTVV.

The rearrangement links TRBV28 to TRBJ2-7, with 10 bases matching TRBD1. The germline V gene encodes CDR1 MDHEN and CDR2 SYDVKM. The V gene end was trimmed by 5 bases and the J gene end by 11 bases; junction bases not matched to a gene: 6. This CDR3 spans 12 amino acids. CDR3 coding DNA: TGTGCCAGCAGTCGGGACAGGGGCCGGGAGTACTTC. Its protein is CASSRDRGREYF.

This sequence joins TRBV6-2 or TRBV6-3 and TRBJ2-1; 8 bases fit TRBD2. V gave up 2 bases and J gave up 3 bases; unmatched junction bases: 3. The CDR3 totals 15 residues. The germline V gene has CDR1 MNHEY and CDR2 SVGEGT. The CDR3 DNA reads TGTGCCAGCAGTTACAGTCGGGGGGGCTACAATGAGCAGTTCTTC. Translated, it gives CASSYSRGGYNEQFF.

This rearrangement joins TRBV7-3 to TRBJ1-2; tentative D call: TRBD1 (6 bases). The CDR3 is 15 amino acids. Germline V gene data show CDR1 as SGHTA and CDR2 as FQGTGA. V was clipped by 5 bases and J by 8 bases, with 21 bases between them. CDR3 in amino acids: CASSPTGTTMGGYTF. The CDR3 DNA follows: TGTGCCAGCAGCCCCACCGGGACAACTATGGGCGGCTACACCTTC.

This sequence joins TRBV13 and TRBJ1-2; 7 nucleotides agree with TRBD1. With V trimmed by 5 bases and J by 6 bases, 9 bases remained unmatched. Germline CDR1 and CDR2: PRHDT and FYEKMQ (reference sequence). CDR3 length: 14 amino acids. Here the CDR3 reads CASSTGTVSDGYTF. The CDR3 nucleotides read TGTGCCAGCAGCACGGGGACAGTTTCAGATGGCTACACCTTC.

CDR3 residues: CASKSQASGRFYEQFF. The CDR3, as DNA: TGTGCCAGCAAATCCCAGGCTAGCGGGAGATTCTATGAGCAGTTCTTC. The V call is TRBV28, the J call TRBJ2-1; TRBD2 matches 10 bases. Trimming at V came to 7 bases and at J to 8 bases, leaving 14 bases not matched to a gene. The CDR3 consists of 16 residues. CDR1 is MDHEN, CDR2 SYDVKM, per germline.

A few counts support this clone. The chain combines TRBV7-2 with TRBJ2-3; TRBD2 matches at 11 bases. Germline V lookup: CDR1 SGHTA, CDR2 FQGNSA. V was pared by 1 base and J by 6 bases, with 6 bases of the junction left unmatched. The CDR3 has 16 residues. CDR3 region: CASSLGLAGGGDTQYF. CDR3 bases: TGTGCCAGCAGCTTAGGTCTAGCGGGAGGAGGGGATACGCAGTATTTT.

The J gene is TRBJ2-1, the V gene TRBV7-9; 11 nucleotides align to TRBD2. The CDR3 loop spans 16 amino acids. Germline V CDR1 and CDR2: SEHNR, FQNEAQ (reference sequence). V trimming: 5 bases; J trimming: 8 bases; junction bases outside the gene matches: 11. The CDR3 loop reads CASSPSSGRASYEQFF. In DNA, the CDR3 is TGTGCCAGCAGCCCAAGTAGCGGGAGGGCCTCGTATGAGCAGTTCTTC.

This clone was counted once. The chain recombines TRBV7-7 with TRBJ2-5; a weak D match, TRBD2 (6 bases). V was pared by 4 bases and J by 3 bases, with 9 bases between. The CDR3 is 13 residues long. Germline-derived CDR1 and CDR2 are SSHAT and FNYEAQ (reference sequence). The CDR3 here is CASSSDYKETQYF. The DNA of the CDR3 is TGTGCCAGCAGCTCGGACTATAAAGAGACCCAGTACTTC.

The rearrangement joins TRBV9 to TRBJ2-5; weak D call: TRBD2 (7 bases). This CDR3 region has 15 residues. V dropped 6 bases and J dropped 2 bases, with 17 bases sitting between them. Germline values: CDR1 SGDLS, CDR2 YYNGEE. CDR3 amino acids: CASTMGGHQQETQYF. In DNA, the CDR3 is TGTGCCAGCACCATGGGGGGGCATCAGCAAGAGACCCAGTACTTC.

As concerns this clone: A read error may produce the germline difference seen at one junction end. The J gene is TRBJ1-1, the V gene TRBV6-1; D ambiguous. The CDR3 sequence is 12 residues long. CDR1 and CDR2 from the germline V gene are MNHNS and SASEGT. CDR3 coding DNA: TGTGCCAGCAGGGAAGTCTCTCTCGGAGCTTTCTTT. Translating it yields CASREVSLGAFF.

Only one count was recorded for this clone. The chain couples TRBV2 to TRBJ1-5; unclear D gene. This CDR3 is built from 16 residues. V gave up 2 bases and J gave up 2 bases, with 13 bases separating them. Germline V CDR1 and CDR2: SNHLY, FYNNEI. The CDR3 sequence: CASSELGVVGNQPQHF. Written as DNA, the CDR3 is TGTGCCAGCAGTGAACTTGGAGTGGTTGGCAATCAGCCCCAGCATTTT.